These 10 T cell receptor beta chains were sequenced from one sample in a study of response to subunit inactivated influenza vaccine. Each CDR3 protein gets one entry after TCRdb re-called the RT-PCR reads with MiXCR. Of 710,000 or so distinct CDR3 sequences detected, 15% to 18% appear once; the ten largest clones hold 9.5% to 13%. The sample was PBMCs from blood, taken 11 to 12 days after vaccination. All receptors derive from a man between 50 and 59 years old who received an inactivated influenza vaccine.

The chain joins TRBV14 to TRBJ2-1; D is undetermined. Trimming removed 4 bases from V and 3 bases from J, with 10 bases in between. Germline assignment: CDR1 SGHDN and CDR2 FVKESK. The CDR3 is 14 residues long. This CDR3 is CASSPPALYNEQFF. As DNA, the CDR3 is TGTGCCAGCAGCCCCCCGGCACTCTACAATGAGCAGTTCTTC.

This clonotype was picked up a small number of times. In DNA form, the CDR3 reads TGTGCCAGCAGCCACGGAGGGAACTATGGCTACACCTTC. Protein sequence: CASSHGGNYGYTF. The chain employs TRBV6-1 and TRBJ1-2, with no clear D. Looked up from germline, CDR1 is MNHNS and CDR2 is SASEGT. V lost 6 bases and J lost 2, with 10 bases in between. The CDR3 extends over 13 amino acids.

The chain links TRBV29-1 to TRBJ2-7; TRBD1 aligns across 8 bases. The CDR3 runs to 14 residues. V shed 1 base and J 4 bases; nucleotides not matched to a gene: 6. Germline assignment: CDR1 SQVTM and CDR2 ANQGSEA. CDR3 in amino acids: CSVEAGTGIYEQYF. DNA of the CDR3: TGCAGCGTTGAAGCCGGGACAGGCATTTACGAGCAGTACTTC.

The chain joins TRBV28 to TRBJ2-7; 10 bases line up with TRBD1. In germline, CDR1 is MDHEN, CDR2 SYDVKM. This CDR3 is built from 14 residues. With V trimmed by 7 bases and J by 3 bases, 6 bases remained unmatched. CDR3 sequence (DNA): TGTGCCAGCACTTGGGGACAGGGGTTCTACGAGCAGTACTTC. Translated, it gives CASTWGQGFYEQYF.

The chain has TRBV20-1 and TRBJ2-3, with a weak D call TRBD1 (6 bases). The V end lost 3 bases, the J end lost 4 bases, and 20 bases lay between the germline ends. Germline V CDR1 and CDR2: DFQATT, SNEGSKA (reference sequence). This CDR3 is built from 16 residues. CDR3 coding DNA: TGCAGTGCTAGGCTGAGCAGGGGCGCGAAGTCAGATACGCAGTATTTT. Translating it yields CSARLSRGAKSDTQYF.

The gene calls are TRBV12-2 and TRBJ2-4. TRBV12-2 is a pseudogene. CDR3 length: 12 residues. CDR3: CASTGSQNIQYF. In DNA, the CDR3 is TGTGCAAGTACGGGGTCCCAAAACATTCAGTACTTC.

The V and J genes are TRBV5-6 and TRBJ2-4; D is perhaps TRBD1 or TRBD2 (6 bases each). Trimming removed 0 bases from V and 0 bases from J, with 19 bases in between. CDR1 is SGHDT, CDR2 YYEEEE, per germline. This CDR3 region has 19 residues. CDR3 loop: CASSLAFSEGGLAKNIQYF. The CDR3 nucleotides are TGTGCCAGCAGCTTGGCATTTAGTGAAGGGGGGCTAGCCAAAAACATTCAGTACTTC.

The chain couples TRBV5-1 to TRBJ2-2; 7 bases align to TRBD1. This CDR3 spans 15 amino acids. Germline loops: CDR1 SGHRS, CDR2 YFSETQ. V dropped 4 bases and J dropped 4; count of bases not matched to a gene: 7. Here the CDR3 reads CASSKGAPGTGELFF. CDR3 coding DNA: TGCGCCAGCAGCAAGGGGGCGCCGGGCACCGGGGAGCTGTTTTTT. The full variable domain, completed using reference TRBV5-1 and TRBJ2-2, is KAGVTQTPRYLIKTRGQQVTLSCSPISGHRSVSWYQQTPGQGLQFLFEYFSETQRNKGNFPGRFSGRQFSNSRSEMNVSTLELGDSALYLCASSKGAPGTGELFFGEGSRLTVL.

This clonotype occurred a few times. The V call is TRBV5-1, the J call TRBJ2-1; 9 bases line up with TRBD2. The CDR3 runs to 15 residues. The V gene's germline CDR1 is SGHRS and CDR2 YFSETQ. Unmatched junction bases numbered 6, after V lost 4 bases and J lost 4 bases. The CDR3 is CASSQSGGTYNEQFF. In nucleotides, the CDR3 is TGCGCCAGCAGCCAGAGCGGGGGGACTTACAATGAGCAGTTCTTC.

This chain links TRBV5-6 with TRBJ2-3; D gene uncertain. Germline-derived CDR1 and CDR2 are SGHDT and YYEEEE. The V end lost 0 bases, the J end lost 4 bases, and 6 bases lay between the germline ends. The CDR3 consists of 13 residues. The CDR3 DNA reads TGTGCCAGCAGCTTGGAGAGCGCAGATACGCAGTATTTT. Amino acid sequence: CASSLESADTQYF. The full variable domain, in which reference TRBV5-6 and TRBJ2-3 provide the parts outside the CDR3, is DAGVTQSPTHLIKTRGQQVTLRCSPKSGHDTVSWYQQALGQGPQFIFQYYEEEERQRGNFPDRFSGHQFPNYSSELNVNALLLGDSALYLCASSLESADTQYFGPGTRLTVL.